This TCR beta chain was captured in a study of blood T cell repertoires in COVID-19. The V and J ends lost 0 bases and 6 bases, in that order; junction bases with no gene match: 8. CDR3 length: 18 amino acids. Germline V gene sequence: CDR1 LGHDT, CDR2 YNNKEL (reference sequence). Some clones are missing from TCRdb's copy, which holds only in-frame ones; the method was immunoSEQ multiplex PCR. The sample includes 150,000 to 200,000 clones, 70% to 85% seen only once; the top ten take around 16%. The count of this clone is one. The chain is built from TRBV3-1 (or the pseudogene TRBV3-2) and TRBJ2-1; 13 bases match TRBD2. The TCR comes from a woman in her 50s who had recovered from COVID-19. The sequenced material came from PBMCs or T cells enriched from blood (not recorded which). This CDR3 reads CASSQDYTSGRAFNEQFF. The DNA of the CDR3 is TGTGCCAGCAGCCAAGATTATACTAGCGGGAGGGCCTTCAATGAGCAGTTCTTC.